This T cell receptor (beta chain) originates from a study of cytomegalovirus exposure and HLA in healthy donors. The length of the CDR3 is 12 residues. Trimming removed 6 bases from V and 3 bases from J, with 7 bases in between. CDR1 and CDR2 from the germline V gene are ENHRY and SYGVKD. The PCR was carried out with 60 Vbeta primers and 13 Jbeta primers. Sequenced by immunoSEQ multiplex PCR; TCRdb stores in-frame clones only, minus some. The profile shows 150,000 to 200,000 clones, about four fifths of them singletons. The chain employs TRBV10-3 and TRBJ2-3, with a possible D match to TRBD1 (6 bases). The sequenced sample consisted of PBMCs. This clonotype originated in a woman in her twenties or thirties in good health and CMV-seropositive. This chain's CDR3 is CAISRGTDTQYF. In DNA, the CDR3 is TGTGCCATCAGCAGGGGTACAGATACGCAGTATTTT.